Presented here are 11 T cell receptor beta chains from one specimen sequenced in a study of OX40 agonist ivuxolimab in advanced cancers. Here immunoSEQ multiplex PCR was the method, and the copy in TCRdb shows in-frame clones only, minus some. The repertoire has roughly 66,000 clones, 70% to 90% of them found once; the top ten carry roughly 1.3%. The sample in question was CD4+ or CD8+ T cells sorted from blood, obtained in a trial of the OX40 agonist ivuxolimab. These receptors were obtained from an adult with an advanced solid tumor such as melanoma, head and neck, liver or kidney cancer.

The rearrangement links TRBV5-5 to TRBJ2-7; D is undetermined. The CDR3 spans 12 residues. The V end was cut by 2 bases, the J end by 3 bases, with 6 bases between. Germline CDR1 and CDR2: SGHKS and YYEKEE (reference sequence). The CDR3 here is CASSFGDYEQYF. In DNA, the CDR3 is TGTGCCAGCAGCTTTGGGGACTACGAGCAGTACTTC.

The chain couples TRBV5-1 to TRBJ1-5; D unclear. There are 13 residues in the CDR3. Trimming cost V 5 bases and J 3 bases, with 9 bases left between them. Germline CDR1 SGHRS, CDR2 YFSETQ. This CDR3 is CASSVQPNQPQHF. The CDR3 bases are TGCGCCAGCAGTGTACAGCCCAATCAGCCCCAGCATTTT.

This clone showed up just a few times. The chain carries TRBV5-1 and TRBJ2-5, with 8 bases identical to TRBD1. Looked up from germline, CDR1 is SGHRS and CDR2 is YFSETQ. The CDR3 covers 14 residues. The V segment lost 4 bases and the J segment 1 base; nucleotides outside the gene matches: 3. The CDR3 region has the DNA TGCGCCAGCAGCCCGGGACAGGCCCAAGAGACCCAGTACTTC. Its translation is CASSPGQAQETQYF.

The chain couples TRBV10-2 to TRBJ1-3, with D unclear. The CDR3 length is 14 residues. Germline loops: CDR1 WSHSY, CDR2 SAAADI. V lost 7 bases and J 4 bases, leaving 14 bases between the germline ends. The CDR3 bases are TGCGCCAGCACCCCCGTAACGGCCGGAAACACCATATATTTT. Translating gives CASTPVTAGNTIYF.

This chain joins TRBV7-2 and TRBJ1-2, with a tentative D call TRBD1 (6 bases). CDR1 and CDR2 from the germline V gene are SGHTA and FQGNSA. Between the trimmed V and J ends, which lost 1 base and 8 bases, there was a span of 11 bases. The CDR3 loop spans 13 amino acids. CDR3 amino acids: CASSLGQVGGYTF. The CDR3 DNA reads as TGTGCCAGCAGCTTAGGACAGGTCGGCGGCTACACCTTC.

The chain is built from TRBV5-4 and TRBJ2-5, with TRBD2 identical over 9 bases. Judging by the DNA end, TRBJ2-7 fits better; the J call may be wrong. Germline V CDR1 and CDR2: SGHNT, YYREEE (reference sequence). The CDR3 has 14 residues. The DNA of the CDR3 is TGTGCCAGCAGCTCAGCGGGGGGCACCTACGAGCAGTACTTC. This encodes CASSSAGGTYEQYF.

V and J are TRBV11-3 and TRBJ2-7; 7 bases fit TRBD1. The germline gives CDR1 SGHNT, CDR2 YENEEA. This CDR3 has 15 amino acids. With V trimmed by 3 bases and J by 3 bases, 8 bases remained unmatched. The CDR3, as DNA: TGTGCCAGCAGCTTTGGGGACGACAGGGACTACGAGCAGTACTTC. Protein product: CASSFGDDRDYEQYF.

The rearrangement uses TRBV5-5 and TRBJ1-2; tentative D call: TRBD1 (6 bases). V was pared by 5 bases and J by 4 bases, with 12 bases between. CDR1 and CDR2 (germline): SGHKS, YYEKEE (reference sequence). The length of the CDR3 is 13 residues. For the CDR3, the DNA is TGTGCCAGCAGTTCTACAGGGAGCTATGGCTACACCTTC. This gives the protein CASSSTGSYGYTF. Using reference TRBV5-5 and TRBJ1-2 for the parts outside the CDR3, the full variable domain is DAGVTQSPTHLIKTRGQQVTLRCSPISGHKSVSWYQQVLGQGPQFIFQYYEKEERGRGNFPDRFSARQFPNYSSELNVNALLLGDSALYLCASSSTGSYGYTFGSGTRLTVV.

The genes are TRBV5-4 and TRBJ2-2; TRBD1 is a possible D gene (7 bases). The CDR3 totals 16 residues. Germline values: CDR1 SGHNT, CDR2 YYREEE (reference sequence). Trimming took 3 bases from V and 1 from J, leaving 13 bases between them. The DNA of the CDR3 is TGTGCCAGCAGCTCGTACAGGGGAGGGAACACCGGGGAGCTGTTTTTT. Its protein product is CASSSYRGGNTGELFF.

V is TRBV6-5 and J is TRBJ2-7; D unclear. CDR1 and CDR2 from the germline V gene are MNHEY and SVGAGI. This CDR3 comprises 14 residues. The V end was cut by 2 bases, the J end by 2 bases, with 10 bases between. The CDR3 here is CASSYVSGTYEQYF. DNA for the CDR3: TGTGCCAGCAGTTACGTCTCCGGTACCTACGAGCAGTACTTC.

This chain joins TRBV27 and TRBJ2-7, with 9 bases matching TRBD1. V lost 6 bases and J lost 3; bases outside the gene matches: 6. The length of the CDR3 is 14 residues. Germline loops: CDR1 MNHEY, CDR2 SMNVEV (reference sequence). CDR3 region: CASSPWTGVYEQYF. CDR3 bases: TGTGCCAGCAGCCCTTGGACAGGGGTCTACGAGCAGTACTTC.